This T cell receptor beta chain was documented in a study of blood T cells in healthy people across ages. This CDR3 spans 11 amino acids. The V gene's germline CDR1 is ENHRY and CDR2 SYGVKD. V lost 4 bases and J 8 bases, leaving 8 bases between the germline ends. Each sample yielded at least 5 micrograms of PBMC total RNA. Alongside a J-beta primer mix, a sample-barcoded 5' primer served in a second PCR lasting roughly 6 to 11 cycles. Every sample returned 2.5 million or more CDR3-containing paired-end reads. MiXCR, run by TCRdb on the 5' RACE reads, gives a single entry per CDR3 protein. The sample lists roughly 2 million distinct CDR3 sequences, 49% occurring once. This clonotype was counted a few times.

The rearrangement links TRBV10-3 to TRBJ1-1, with D maybe TRBD1 (6 bases). This receptor was obtained from a woman aged 40 to 49 in good health. Specimen: blood. In DNA, the CDR3 is TGTGCCATCAGTGGACAGGAGGAAGCTTTCTTT. Translated: CAISGQEEAFF.